Below, 9 T cell receptor beta chains from the same sample are listed, as sequenced in a study of T cells in Graves' hyperthyroidism and ophthalmopathy. RNA transcripts provided the source from which TCR beta CDR3 regions were amplified. Carried out on the TCR CDR3, a first-round RT-PCR used the HTBI primer set. Via MiXCR, TCRdb re-called the multiplex PCR reads, giving one row per CDR3 protein. The table lists fewer than 450,000 distinct CDR3 sequences, 15% to 20% of them singletons. Sequenced material: blood. All receptors derive from a woman aged 30 to 39 with Graves' hyperthyroidism that later progressed to Graves' ophthalmopathy.

This clonotype was recorded a few times. The chain links TRBV29-1 to TRBJ1-4; D unresolved. The CDR3 consists of 13 residues. Trimming took 4 bases from V and 10 from J, leaving 16 bases between them. Looked up from germline, CDR1 is SQVTM and CDR2 is ANQGSEA. The CDR3 DNA reads TGCAGCGTTGGATTTATAGGAGACGGAAAACTGTTTTTT. Translating gives CSVGFIGDGKLFF.

This chain's CDR3 is CASSLVTSGPYYEQYF. The CDR3 region has the DNA TGTGCCAGCAGCTTAGTGACTAGCGGGCCCTACTACGAGCAGTACTTC. This rearrangement joins TRBV7-8 to TRBJ2-7; the match to TRBD2 covers 10 bases. The CDR3 sequence is 16 residues long. The germline V gene has CDR1 SGHVS and CDR2 FQNEAQ. After removal of 1 base from V and 3 bases from J, the junction contained 6 bases not matched to a gene.

This clonotype was observed many times. This sequence joins TRBV19 and TRBJ1-1; D may be TRBD1 (5 bases). Per the germline V gene, CDR1 is LNHDA and CDR2 is SQIVND (reference sequence). The CDR3 extends over 11 amino acids. V was cut by 6 bases and J by 7 bases, with 9 bases left in between. CDR3 nucleotide sequence: TGTGCCAGTAGGAGGACATTTGAAGCTTTCTTT. It codes for CASRRTFEAFF.

About this clonotype: A much larger clone is a single base away; this may be a read error. This chain connects TRBV20-1 to TRBJ2-6; possibly TRBD1 or TRBD2 for D (6 bases each). CDR1 is DFQATT, CDR2 SNEGSKA, per germline (reference sequence). The CDR3 extends over 17 amino acids. V was cut by 3 bases and J by 2 bases, with 17 bases left in between. This CDR3 reads CSARPAEGGPGANVLTF. The CDR3 coding sequence is TGCAGTGCTAGGCCAGCCGAGGGGGGCCCTGGGGCCAACGTCCTGACTTTC.

This clonotype was detected a few times. At one boundary the junction diverges from the germline segment, which might be a read error. V is TRBV11-1 and J is TRBJ1-4; tentatively, D is TRBD1 (5 bases). Looked up from germline, CDR1 is SGHAT and CDR2 is FQDESV (reference sequence). This CDR3 contains 16 residues. CDR3 bases: TGCGCCAGCAGCTCCTGGGTAGGGGCAACTAATGAAAAACTGTTTTTT. It is translated as CASSSWVGATNEKLFF.

This clonotype was detected ten times or more. The rearrangement uses TRBV6-1 and TRBJ1-6; 12 bases fit TRBD1. The germline V gene has CDR1 MNHNS and CDR2 SASEGT. J gave up 9 bases and V 2 bases, and 5 bases lay outside the gene matches. The CDR3 covers 16 residues. CDR3 in DNA: TGTGCCAGCAGTGAACCATCGGGACAGGGGGCTTCACCCCTCCACTTT. Protein product: CASSEPSGQGASPLHF.

This clonotype was seen a few times. This chain links TRBV10-3 with TRBJ1-5; perhaps TRBD1 as D (5 bases). The CDR3 has 14 amino acids. The ends were cut back, 0 bases at V and 5 bases at J, with 8 bases in the middle. CDR1 is ENHRY, CDR2 SYGVKD, per germline. CDR3 DNA: TGTGCCATCAGTGAGTCGGGGCCACATCAGCCCCAGCATTTT. Protein: CAISESGPHQPQHF.

Many counts were recorded for this clonotype. The chain links TRBV28 to TRBJ1-3, with no clear D. V dropped 3 bases and J dropped 4 bases, with 13 bases sitting between them. The germline gives CDR1 MDHEN, CDR2 SYDVKM. The CDR3 consists of 15 residues. CDR3 nucleotides: TGTGCCAGCAGTTTCTTTATGGGATTCGGAAACACCATATATTTT. Translating gives CASSFFMGFGNTIYF.

This clonotype was counted a few times. The chain joins TRBV25-1 to TRBJ2-1, with 8 bases lining up with TRBD1. The CDR3 length is 16 residues. CDR1 MGHDK and CDR2 SYGVNS come from the germline V gene. Losses at the gene ends were 1 base for V and 7 bases for J; bases not matched to a gene: 9. CDR3 nucleotides: TGTGCCAGCAGTGAATTCAGGACAGGGAGTAGAAATGAGCAGTTCTTC. Protein: CASSEFRTGSRNEQFF.